The 32 T cell receptor beta chains below all came from one sample that was sequenced in a study of PD-L1 blockade in urothelial cancer. Method: immunoSEQ multiplex PCR; TCRdb's copy keeps in-frame clones and lacks some. Of approximately 46,000 clones listed, about 85% are singletons. The starting material was PBMCs, obtained around atezolizumab (anti-PD-L1) treatment. These receptors originate from a man aged 60 to 75 with urothelial cancer.

This clone was detected only a few times. This chain links TRBV18 with TRBJ2-4, with no clear D. Germline V gene data show CDR1 as KGHSH and CDR2 as LQKENI. This CDR3 has 17 residues. V lost 0 bases and J 0 bases, leaving 12 bases between the germline ends. The DNA of the CDR3 is TGTGCCAGCTCACCACCTGTCGGTACTATAGCCAAAAACATTCAGTACTTC. It encodes CASSPPVGTIAKNIQYF. The entire variable domain, with the rest obtained from reference TRBV18 and TRBJ2-4, is as follows: NAGVMQNPRHLVRRRGQEARLRCSPMKGHSHVYWYRQLPEEGLKFMVYLQKENIIDESGMPKERFSAEFPKEGPSILRIQQVVRGDSAAYFCASSPPVGTIAKNIQYFGAGTRLSVL.

This sequence joins TRBV14 and TRBJ1-6, with unresolved D. The germline gives CDR1 SGHDN, CDR2 FVKESK. Trimming shortened V by 7 bases and J by 9 bases, and 10 bases separated the two germline ends. CDR3 length: 12 residues. CDR3 coding DNA: TGTGCCAGCACCACTCCACCTTCACCCCTCCACTTT. The encoded protein is CASTTPPSPLHF.

The rearrangement uses TRBV5-6 and TRBJ1-2, with a possible D match to TRBD1 (6 bases). Germline loops: CDR1 SGHDT, CDR2 YYEEEE. The CDR3 loop spans 14 amino acids. V was cut by 2 bases and J by 5 bases, with 13 bases left in between. The CDR3 spells CASSLGQFMYGYTF. The CDR3 DNA sequence: TGTGCCAGCAGCTTAGGACAGTTCATGTATGGCTACACCTTC.

This rearrangement joins TRBV9 to TRBJ1-6; a weak D match, TRBD1 (5 bases). V was trimmed by 2 bases and J by 11 bases, leaving 20 bases between them. This CDR3 has 16 amino acids. CDR1 and CDR2 from the germline V gene are SGDLS and YYNGEE. The chain's CDR3 is CASSVAGGANFTPLHF. The CDR3 DNA sequence: TGTGCCAGCAGCGTCGCCGGTGGGGCGAATTTCACACCCCTCCACTTT. Complete variable domain (other parts from reference TRBV9 and TRBJ1-6): DSGVTQTPKHLITATGQRVTLRCSPRSGDLSVYWYQQSLDQGLQFLIQYYNGEERAKGNILERFSAQQFPDLHSELNLSSLELGDSALYFCASSVAGGANFTPLHFGNGTRLTVT.

The rearrangement joins TRBV11-2 to TRBJ2-7; the D gene is possibly TRBD2 (6 bases). Looked up from germline, CDR1 is SGHAT and CDR2 is FQNNGV. Trimming stripped 5 bases from V and 4 bases from J, with 15 bases between. The CDR3 has 14 residues. The CDR3: CASSPPEGLYEQYF. CDR3 in DNA: TGTGCCAGCAGCCCCCCGGAGGGGCTATACGAGCAGTACTTC.

This clone was observed a handful of times. This chain uses TRBV9 with TRBJ2-1; the match to TRBD1 covers 8 bases. J was trimmed by 9 bases and V by 3 bases; bases with no gene match: 11. The length of the CDR3 is 15 residues. CDR1 and CDR2 from the germline V gene are SGDLS and YYNGEE. The CDR3 is CASSDRDRSSGEQFF. CDR3 sequence (DNA): TGTGCCAGCAGCGACCGGGACAGGAGTAGCGGTGAGCAGTTCTTC.

A single count supports this clone. The chain uses TRBV29-1 and TRBJ2-1; possibly TRBD1 for D (6 bases). The V end lost 1 base, the J end lost 6 bases, and 10 bases lay between the germline ends. Germline CDR1 reads SQVTM; CDR2 reads ANQGSEA. This CDR3 spans 13 amino acids. The CDR3 loop reads CSVEVLDSNEQFF. Here the CDR3 DNA reads TGCAGCGTTGAAGTTTTGGACAGCAATGAGCAGTTCTTC.

The rearrangement links TRBV18 to TRBJ1-2; D uncertain. V was shortened by 2 bases and J by 3 bases, with 10 bases between the two germline ends. The CDR3 runs 14 residues. CDR1 is KGHSH, CDR2 LQKENI, per germline. This chain's CDR3 is CASSPGLQDYGYTF. In DNA, the CDR3 is TGTGCCAGCTCACCAGGTTTGCAGGACTATGGCTACACCTTC.

The V and J genes are TRBV9 and TRBJ1-2; tentative D call: TRBD1 (6 bases). V lost 3 bases, J lost 2 bases, and 8 bases lay in between. This CDR3 has 13 amino acids. Germline values: CDR1 SGDLS, CDR2 YYNGEE. The CDR3 reads CASSGQENYGYTF. The DNA for the CDR3 is TGTGCCAGCAGCGGACAGGAGAACTATGGCTACACCTTC.

The V and J genes are TRBV2 and TRBJ1-1; 7 nucleotides match TRBD1. From germline, CDR1 is SNHLY and CDR2 FYNNEI. The CDR3 loop spans 15 amino acids. V gave up 4 bases and J gave up 4 bases; unmatched junction bases: 9. DNA of the CDR3: TGTGCCAGCAGTGCTCCCCAGGGGGGAGGCACTGAAGCTTTCTTT. It encodes CASSAPQGGGTEAFF. Drawing the rest from reference TRBV2 and TRBJ1-1, the complete variable domain is EPEVTQTPSHQVTQMGQEVILRCVPISNHLYFYWYRQILGQKVEFLVSFYNNEISEKSEIFDDQFSVERPDGSNFTLKIRSTKLEDSAMYFCASSAPQGGGTEAFFGQGTRLTVV.

The chain has TRBV5-4 and TRBJ1-1; TRBD1 aligns across 9 bases. The germline gives CDR1 SGHNT, CDR2 YYREEE (reference sequence). After removal of 2 bases from V and 1 base from J, the junction contained 9 bases not matched to a gene. This CDR3 has 17 amino acids. DNA of the CDR3: TGTGCCAGCAGCTTCCACAGGGGGCAGGTGGGGAACACTGAAGCTTTCTTT. Its protein product is CASSFHRGQVGNTEAFF.

V and J are TRBV30 and TRBJ1-5, with D maybe TRBD1 (6 bases). CDR3 length: 13 residues. The ends were cut back, 2 bases at V and 4 bases at J, with 9 bases in the middle. Germline CDR1 and CDR2: GTSNPN and SVGIG (reference sequence). The CDR3 is CAWSPDRNQPQHF. CDR3 coding DNA: TGTGCCTGGAGTCCCGACAGGAATCAGCCCCAGCATTTT.

This chain links TRBV15 with TRBJ2-5; 9 positions agree with TRBD2. Losses at the gene ends were 1 base for V and 4 bases for J; bases not matched to a gene: 7. Germline-derived CDR1 and CDR2 are LNHNV and YYDKDF (reference sequence). The CDR3 contains 16 residues. The CDR3 DNA reads TGTGCCACCAGCAGAGGAGGCGGGGGGGCCACAGAGACCCAGTACTTC. It encodes CATSRGGGGATETQYF.

The rearrangement uses TRBV4-2 and TRBJ2-1; TRBD1 agrees at 7 bases. Germline CDR1 is LGHNA and CDR2 is YNFKEQ. V gave up 2 bases and J gave up 0 bases; unmatched junction bases: 13. This CDR3 has 19 residues. Here the CDR3 reads CASSQHGPLRQGSYNEQFF. CDR3 DNA sequence: TGTGCCAGCAGCCAACATGGACCCCTGAGACAGGGCTCCTACAATGAGCAGTTCTTC.

The CDR3 bases are TGTGCCAGCATTAAAGGGGGGGTGAGACAGGGGCGGTACGAGCAGTACTTC. This codes for CASIKGGVRQGRYEQYF. The V call is TRBV7-8, the J call TRBJ2-7; a weak D match, TRBD1 (8 bases). The V end lost 7 bases, the J end lost 4 bases, and 26 bases lay between the germline ends. CDR1 and CDR2 from the germline V gene are SGHVS and FQNEAQ. CDR3 length: 17 residues.

The V and J genes are TRBV7-8 and TRBJ1-5; D ambiguous. V lost 1 base and J 7 bases, leaving 8 bases between the germline ends. The CDR3 sequence is 13 residues long. Per the germline V gene, CDR1 is SGHVS and CDR2 is FQNEAQ. The CDR3 nucleotides read TGTGCCAGCAGCTTAGAGAACTGGCAGCCCCAGCATTTT. Translating it yields CASSLENWQPQHF.

The chain uses TRBV7-9 and TRBJ1-1; D is perhaps TRBD1 (5 bases). Germline CDR1 and CDR2: SEHNR and FQNEAQ (reference sequence). V lost 4 bases, J lost 0 bases, and 12 bases lay in between. The CDR3 contains 15 residues. The CDR3 coding sequence is TGTGCCAGCAGCTCGACGGGGGGGGTGAACACTGAAGCTTTCTTT. Translation gives CASSSTGGVNTEAFF.

The chain's CDR3 is CASSAGGAFYNEQFF. CDR3 coding DNA: TGTGCCAGCAGTGCCGGGGGGGCCTTTTACAATGAGCAGTTCTTC. The rearrangement uses TRBV25-1 and TRBJ2-1; TRBD2 matches 8 bases. The junction had 6 bases not matched to a gene; V was cut back by 4 bases and J by 4 bases. Germline lookup yields CDR1 MGHDK and CDR2 SYGVNS. The CDR3 spans 15 residues.

The chain links TRBV5-6 to TRBJ1-5; possible D gene TRBD1, 5 bases. Germline assignment: CDR1 SGHDT and CDR2 YYEEEE. Trimming removed 4 bases from V and 9 bases from J, with 14 bases in between. The CDR3 loop spans 13 amino acids. The CDR3 sequence is CASSMGPRGPQHF. CDR3 DNA: TGTGCCAGCAGCATGGGACCCCGGGGGCCCCAGCATTTT. Looking up the rest from reference TRBV5-6 and TRBJ1-5 gives the full variable domain: DAGVTQSPTHLIKTRGQQVTLRCSPKSGHDTVSWYQQALGQGPQFIFQYYEEEERQRGNFPDRFSGHQFPNYSSELNVNALLLGDSALYLCASSMGPRGPQHFGDGTRLSIL.

A single count supports this clone. This rearrangement joins TRBV10-3 to TRBJ2-2; tentatively, D is TRBD1 (5 bases). The V gene lost 5 bases and the J gene lost 0 bases, with 10 bases spanning the gap. The CDR3 has 15 amino acids. The germline V gene has CDR1 ENHRY and CDR2 SYGVKD. As DNA, the CDR3 is TGTGCCATCAGTCAGGGCAACTCGAACACCGGGGAGCTGTTTTTT. It specifies CAISQGNSNTGELFF.

This clone has a handful of counts. J is TRBJ2-5 and V is TRBV7-2; D possibly corresponds to TRBD1 (6 bases). V shed 7 bases and J shed 5 bases, with 14 bases lying between them. The CDR3 sequence is 13 residues long. Germline V gives CDR1 SGHTA, CDR2 FQGNSA. CDR3 sequence: CASNDQGWETQYF. As DNA, the CDR3 is TGTGCCAGCAACGACCAGGGGTGGGAGACCCAGTACTTC. Looking up the rest from reference TRBV7-2 and TRBJ2-5 gives the full variable domain: GAGVSQSPSNKVTEKGKDVELRCDPISGHTALYWYRQSLGQGLEFLIYFQGNSAPDKSGLPSDRFSAERTGGSVSTLTIQRTQQEDSAVYLCASNDQGWETQYFGPGTRLLVL.

The V call is TRBV9, the J call TRBJ2-7, with D possibly TRBD2 on 5 matching bases. The CDR3 totals 15 residues. The germline CDR1 and CDR2 sequences are SGDLS and YYNGEE. V was shortened by 0 bases and J by 3 bases, with 13 bases between the two germline ends. The chain's CDR3 is CASSVVEATFYEQYF. Written as DNA, the CDR3 is TGTGCCAGCAGCGTAGTGGAGGCGACGTTCTACGAGCAGTACTTC.

The chain employs TRBV5-4 and TRBJ2-3, with TRBD1 identical over 7 bases. Trimming cost V 1 base and J 0 bases; bases outside gene matches: 8. CDR1 is SGHNT, CDR2 YYREEE, per germline (reference sequence). The length of the CDR3 is 17 residues. In DNA, the CDR3 is TGTGCCAGCAGCTTGTTGAGGGGGCAAGGGAGCACAGATACGCAGTATTTT. Translating gives CASSLLRGQGSTDTQYF. The entire variable domain, with the rest obtained from reference TRBV5-4 and TRBJ2-3, is as follows: ETGVTQSPTHLIKTRGQQVTLRCSSQSGHNTVSWYQQALGQGPQFIFQYYREEENGRGNFPPRFSGLQFPNYSSELNVNALELDDSALYLCASSLLRGQGSTDTQYFGPGTRLTVL.

This chain joins TRBV9 and TRBJ2-7, with TRBD1 identical over 8 bases. Germline V gives CDR1 SGDLS, CDR2 YYNGEE. With V trimmed by 4 bases and J by 6 bases, 12 bases remained unmatched. This CDR3 has 15 amino acids. CDR3 nucleotides: TGTGCCAGCAGCCCCAGACAGGGGACCTTCTTCGAGCAGTACTTC. This sequence encodes CASSPRQGTFFEQYF.

The rearrangement joins TRBV29-1 to TRBJ2-3, with D possibly matching TRBD1 (5 bases). The CDR3 is 14 residues long. V gave up 7 bases and J gave up 0 bases, with 14 bases separating them. Germline-derived CDR1 and CDR2 are SQVTM and ANQGSEA. CDR3 sequence (DNA): TGCAGCGCCCGGACATTCTCTAGCACAGATACGCAGTATTTT. Amino acid sequence: CSARTFSSTDTQYF.

This clone appeared once. The chain joins TRBV5-8 to TRBJ1-1; the D is unclear. Looked up from germline, CDR1 is SGHTS and CDR2 is YDEGEE. V was clipped by 4 bases and J by 1 base, with 8 bases between them. The CDR3 spans 13 residues. The CDR3 sequence: CASSPTSNTEAFF. The CDR3 nucleotides are TGTGCCAGCAGCCCCACTTCGAACACTGAAGCTTTCTTT.

The rearrangement uses TRBV6-6 and TRBJ1-1; TRBD1 matches at 8 bases. This CDR3 contains 11 residues. Germline values: CDR1 MNHNY, CDR2 SVGAGI (reference sequence). The V and J ends lost 6 bases and 10 bases, in that order; junction bases with no gene match: 4. The CDR3 nucleotides are TGTGCCAGCAGGGGACAGGTAACAGCTTTCTTT. Protein product: CASRGQVTAFF.

The CDR3 spells CASSPPGSYEQYF. The CDR3 bases are TGCGCCAGCAGCCCCCCCGGGTCCTACGAGCAGTACTTC. This chain joins TRBV5-1 and TRBJ2-7; D not resolved. The CDR3 consists of 13 residues. The germline V and J ends were trimmed by 4 bases and 1 base, with 9 bases remaining between them. Germline lookup yields CDR1 SGHRS and CDR2 YFSETQ.

The chain carries TRBV7-3 and TRBJ2-2; 10 nucleotides align to TRBD1. The CDR3 runs 15 residues. J was trimmed by 4 bases and V by 6 bases; bases with no gene match: 5. Germline assignment: CDR1 SGHTA and CDR2 FQGTGA. The CDR3 coding sequence is TGTGCCAGCAGGACCGGGACAGGGGTCACCGGGGAGCTGTTTTTT. It codes for CASRTGTGVTGELFF.

The V and J genes are TRBV19 and TRBJ1-3, with 8 bases aligning to TRBD1. The CDR3 is 14 residues long. Looked up from germline, CDR1 is LNHDA and CDR2 is SQIVND (reference sequence). V was pared by 3 bases and J by 3 bases, with 1 base of the junction left unmatched. In DNA, the CDR3 is TGTGCCAGTAGTATCGACAGGGGTGGAAACACCATATATTTT. Translation gives CASSIDRGGNTIYF.

Only a few counts were recorded for this clone. This chain links TRBV19 with TRBJ1-6, with 7 bases aligning to TRBD1. V lost 8 bases, J lost 10 bases, and 5 bases stayed unmatched. Germline CDR1 is LNHDA and CDR2 is SQIVND (reference sequence). CDR3 length: 12 residues. CDR3: CASSGGESPLHF. As DNA, the CDR3 is TGTGCCAGTTCAGGGGGAGAATCACCCCTCCACTTT.

The chain links TRBV4-3 to TRBJ1-1, with 8 bases aligning to TRBD1. CDR3 length equals 17 residues. V lost 0 bases, J lost 5 bases, and 11 bases stayed unmatched. The germline gives CDR1 LGHNA, CDR2 YSLEER. The CDR3 DNA reads as TGCGCCAGCAGCCAAGATTGGCAGGGGGCGTTGTATACTGAAGCTTTCTTT. This encodes CASSQDWQGALYTEAFF.